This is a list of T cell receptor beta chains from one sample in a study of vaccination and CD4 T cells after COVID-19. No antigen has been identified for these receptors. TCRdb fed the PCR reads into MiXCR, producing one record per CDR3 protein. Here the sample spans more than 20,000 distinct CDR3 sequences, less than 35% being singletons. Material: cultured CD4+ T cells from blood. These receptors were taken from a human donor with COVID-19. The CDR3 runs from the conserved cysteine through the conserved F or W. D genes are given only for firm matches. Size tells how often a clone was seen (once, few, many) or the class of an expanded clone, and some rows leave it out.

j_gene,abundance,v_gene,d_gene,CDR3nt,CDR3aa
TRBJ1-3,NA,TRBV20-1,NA,TGCAGTGCCTCTAGTCGGGGGACTGGAAACACCATATATTTT,CSASSRGTGNTIYF
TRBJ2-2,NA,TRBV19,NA,TGTGCCAGTAGTTCCCGACAGACCGGGGAGCTGTTTTTT,CASSSRQTGELFF
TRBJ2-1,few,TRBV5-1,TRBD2,TGCGCCAGCAGCCCTTCGAGCGGGGGGCTCTACAATGAGCAGTTCTTC,CASSPSSGGLYNEQFF
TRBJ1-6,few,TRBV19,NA,TGTGCCAGTAGTCCCATCGTCTCCTATAATTCACCCCTCCACTTT,CASSPIVSYNSPLHF
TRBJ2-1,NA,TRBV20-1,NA,TGCAGTGCTAGAGGGCAAGACCAGTACAATGAGCAGTTCTTC,CSARGQDQYNEQFF
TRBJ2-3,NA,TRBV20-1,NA,TGCAGTGCTAGACCCGGTGGGGATACGCAGTATTTT,CSARPGGDTQYF
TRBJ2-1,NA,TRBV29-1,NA,TGCAGCGGCCATTGGCGGATCAATGAGCAGTTCTTC,CSGHWRINEQFF
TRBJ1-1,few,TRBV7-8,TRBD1,TGTGCCAGCACCGCGTTAGGGACAGGGAGGGGGATGAACACTGAAGCTTTCTTT,CASTALGTGRGMNTEAFF
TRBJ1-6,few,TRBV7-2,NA,TGTGCCAGCAGCTTTACGGCAGGCGATAATTCACCCCTCCACTTT,CASSFTAGDNSPLHF
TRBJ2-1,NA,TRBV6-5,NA,TGTGCCATCAGTGACTCGAGGGGCGAGCAGTTCTTC,CAISDSRGEQFF
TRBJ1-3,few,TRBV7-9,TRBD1,TGTGCCAGCAGCTTAGCAGACAGGGGGGAAAACACCATATATTTT,CASSLADRGENTIYF
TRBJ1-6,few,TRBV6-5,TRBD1,TGTGCCAGCAGTTACCGACCCACAGGGGGCCTTGGGTCCTATAATTCACCCCTCCACTTT,CASSYRPTGGLGSYNSPLHF
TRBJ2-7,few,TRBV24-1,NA,TGTGCCACCAGTGATTTTTACAGGGACTACTACGAGCAGTACTTC,CATSDFYRDYYEQYF
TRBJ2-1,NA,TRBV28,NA,TGTGCAAGCAACGAGCAGGGTTCCCACAATGAGCAGTTCTTC,CASNEQGSHNEQFF
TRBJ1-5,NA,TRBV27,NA,TGTGCCAGCAGTAACCAGGGGAACAATCAGCCCCAGCATTTT,CASSNQGNNQPQHF